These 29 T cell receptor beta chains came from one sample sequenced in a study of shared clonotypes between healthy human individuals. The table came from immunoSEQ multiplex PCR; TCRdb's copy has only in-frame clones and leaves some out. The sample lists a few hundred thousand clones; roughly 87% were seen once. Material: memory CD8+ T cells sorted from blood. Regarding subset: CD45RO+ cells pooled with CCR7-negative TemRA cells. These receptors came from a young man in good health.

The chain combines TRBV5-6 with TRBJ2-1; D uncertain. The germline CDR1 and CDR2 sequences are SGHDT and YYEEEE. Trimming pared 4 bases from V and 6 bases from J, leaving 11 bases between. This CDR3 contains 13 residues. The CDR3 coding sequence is TGTGCCAGCAGCGCCTTATCTCCCAATGAGCAGTTCTTC. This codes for CASSALSPNEQFF.

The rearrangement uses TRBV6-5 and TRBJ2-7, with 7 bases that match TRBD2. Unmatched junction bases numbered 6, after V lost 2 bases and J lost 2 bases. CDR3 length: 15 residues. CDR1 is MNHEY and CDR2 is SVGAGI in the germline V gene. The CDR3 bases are TGTGCCAGCAGTTACACCGCTAGCGGTCCCTACGAGCAGTACTTC. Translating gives CASSYTASGPYEQYF.

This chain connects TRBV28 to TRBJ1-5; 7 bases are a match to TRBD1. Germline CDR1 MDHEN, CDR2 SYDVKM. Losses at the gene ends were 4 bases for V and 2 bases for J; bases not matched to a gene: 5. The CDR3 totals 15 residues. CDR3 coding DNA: TGTGCCAGCAGTTATGACAGGGAGGGCAATCAGCCCCAGCATTTT. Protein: CASSYDREGNQPQHF.

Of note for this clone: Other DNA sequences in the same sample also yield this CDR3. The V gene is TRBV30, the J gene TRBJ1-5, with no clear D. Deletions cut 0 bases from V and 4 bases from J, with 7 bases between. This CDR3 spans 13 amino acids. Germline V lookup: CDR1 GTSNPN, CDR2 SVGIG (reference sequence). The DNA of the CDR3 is TGTGCCTGGAGTGTAGCCGGGAATCAGCCCCAGCATTTT. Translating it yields CAWSVAGNQPQHF. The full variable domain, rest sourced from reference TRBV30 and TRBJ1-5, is SQTIHQWPATLVQPVGSPLSLECTVEGTSNPNLYWYRQAAGRGLQLLFYSVGIGQISSEVPQNLSASRPQDRQFILSSKKLLLSDSGFYLCAWSVAGNQPQHFGDGTRLSIL.

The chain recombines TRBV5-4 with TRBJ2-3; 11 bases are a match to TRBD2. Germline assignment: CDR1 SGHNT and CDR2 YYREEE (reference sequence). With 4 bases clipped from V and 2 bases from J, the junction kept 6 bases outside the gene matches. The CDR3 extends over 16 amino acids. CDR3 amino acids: CASSLLAGGTTDTQYF. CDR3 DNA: TGTGCCAGCAGCCTCCTAGCGGGGGGTACCACAGATACGCAGTATTTT.

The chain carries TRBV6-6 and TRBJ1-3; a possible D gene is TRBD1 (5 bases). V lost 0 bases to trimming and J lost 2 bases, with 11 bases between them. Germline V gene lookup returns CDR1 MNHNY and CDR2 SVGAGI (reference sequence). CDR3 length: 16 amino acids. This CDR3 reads CASSYSGVVPGNTIYF. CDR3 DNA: TGTGCCAGCAGTTACTCGGGGGTAGTCCCTGGAAACACCATATATTTT.

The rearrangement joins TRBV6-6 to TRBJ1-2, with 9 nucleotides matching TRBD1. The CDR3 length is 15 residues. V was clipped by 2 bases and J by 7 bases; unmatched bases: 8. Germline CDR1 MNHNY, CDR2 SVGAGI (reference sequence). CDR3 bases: TGTGCCAGCAGTTACGGACCGGACAGGGGCGGTGGCTACACCTTC. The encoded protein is CASSYGPDRGGGYTF.

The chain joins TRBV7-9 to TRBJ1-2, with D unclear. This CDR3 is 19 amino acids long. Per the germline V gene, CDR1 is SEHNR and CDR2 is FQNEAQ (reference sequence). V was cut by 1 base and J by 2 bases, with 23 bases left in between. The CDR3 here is CASSLDEQSPYPLNYGYTF. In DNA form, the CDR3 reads TGTGCCAGCAGCTTAGACGAACAGTCGCCATACCCACTAAACTATGGCTACACCTTC.

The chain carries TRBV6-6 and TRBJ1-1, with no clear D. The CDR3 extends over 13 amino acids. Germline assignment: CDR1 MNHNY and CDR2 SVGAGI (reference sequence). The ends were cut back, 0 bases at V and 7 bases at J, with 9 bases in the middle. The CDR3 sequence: CASSYSEKDEAFF. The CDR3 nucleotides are TGTGCCAGCAGTTACTCAGAAAAGGATGAAGCTTTCTTT.

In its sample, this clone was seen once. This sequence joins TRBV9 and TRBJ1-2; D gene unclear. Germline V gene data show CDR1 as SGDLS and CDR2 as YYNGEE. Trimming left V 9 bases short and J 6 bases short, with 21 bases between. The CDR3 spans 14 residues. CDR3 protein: CATPHNSFPNGYTF. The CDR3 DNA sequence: TGTGCCACTCCCCACAACAGCTTCCCTAATGGCTACACCTTC.

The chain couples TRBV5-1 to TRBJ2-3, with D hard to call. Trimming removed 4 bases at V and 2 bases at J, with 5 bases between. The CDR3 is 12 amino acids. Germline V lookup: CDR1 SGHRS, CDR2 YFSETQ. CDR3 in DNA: TGCGCCAGCAGCCCGCCCACAGATACGCAGTATTTT. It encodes CASSPPTDTQYF.

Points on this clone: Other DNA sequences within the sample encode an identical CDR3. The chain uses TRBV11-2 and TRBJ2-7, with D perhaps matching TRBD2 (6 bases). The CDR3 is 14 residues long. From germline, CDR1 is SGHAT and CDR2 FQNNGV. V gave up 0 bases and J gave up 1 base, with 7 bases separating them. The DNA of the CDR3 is TGTGCCAGCAGCTTAGAAGGGACTTCCTACGAGCAGTACTTC. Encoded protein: CASSLEGTSYEQYF.

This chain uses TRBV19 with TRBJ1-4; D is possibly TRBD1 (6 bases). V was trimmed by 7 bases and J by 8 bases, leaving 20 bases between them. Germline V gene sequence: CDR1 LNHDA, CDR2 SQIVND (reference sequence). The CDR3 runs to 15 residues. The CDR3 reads CASTDQGSGPEKLFF. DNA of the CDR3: TGTGCCAGTACCGACCAGGGGTCTGGGCCCGAAAAACTGTTTTTT.

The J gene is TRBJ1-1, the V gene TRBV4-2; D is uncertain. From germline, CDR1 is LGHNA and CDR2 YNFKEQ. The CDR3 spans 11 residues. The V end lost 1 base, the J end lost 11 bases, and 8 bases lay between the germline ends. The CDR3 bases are TGTGCCAGCAGCCAAGGGCGTTTGGCTTTCTTT. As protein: CASSQGRLAFF.

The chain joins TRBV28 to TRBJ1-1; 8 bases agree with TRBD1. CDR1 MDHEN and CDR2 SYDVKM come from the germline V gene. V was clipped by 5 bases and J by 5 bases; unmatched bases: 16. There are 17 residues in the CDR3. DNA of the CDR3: TGTGCCAGCAGTGACGACTTACCTTGGACAGGGTGGACTGAAGCTTTCTTT. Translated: CASSDDLPWTGWTEAFF.

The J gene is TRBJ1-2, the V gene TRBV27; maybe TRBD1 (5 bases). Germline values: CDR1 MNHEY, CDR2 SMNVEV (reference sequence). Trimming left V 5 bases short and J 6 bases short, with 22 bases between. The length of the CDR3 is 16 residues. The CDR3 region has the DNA TGTGCCAGCAGTCATATCAGGGAGGTCGCGTTGGATGGCTACACCTTC. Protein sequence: CASSHIREVALDGYTF.

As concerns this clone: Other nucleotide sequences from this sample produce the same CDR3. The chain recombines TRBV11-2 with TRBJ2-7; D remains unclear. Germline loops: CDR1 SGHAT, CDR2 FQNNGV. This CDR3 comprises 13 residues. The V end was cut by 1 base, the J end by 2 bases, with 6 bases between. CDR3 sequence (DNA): TGTGCCAGCAGCTTAGGCCTTACCTACGAGCAGTACTTC. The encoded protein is CASSLGLTYEQYF.

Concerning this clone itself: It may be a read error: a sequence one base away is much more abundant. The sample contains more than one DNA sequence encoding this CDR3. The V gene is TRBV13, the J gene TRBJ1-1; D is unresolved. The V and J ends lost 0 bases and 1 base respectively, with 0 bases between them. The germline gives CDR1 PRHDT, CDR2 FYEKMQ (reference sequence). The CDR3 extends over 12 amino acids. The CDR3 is CASSLGNTEAFF. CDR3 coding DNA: TGTGCCAGCAGCTTAGGGAACACTGAAGCTTTCTTT. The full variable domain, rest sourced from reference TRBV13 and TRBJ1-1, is AAGVIQSPRHLIKEKRETATLKCYPIPRHDTVYWYQQGPGQDPQFLISFYEKMQSDKGSIPDRFSAQQFSDYHSELNMSSLELGDSALYFCASSLGNTEAFFGQGTRLTVV.

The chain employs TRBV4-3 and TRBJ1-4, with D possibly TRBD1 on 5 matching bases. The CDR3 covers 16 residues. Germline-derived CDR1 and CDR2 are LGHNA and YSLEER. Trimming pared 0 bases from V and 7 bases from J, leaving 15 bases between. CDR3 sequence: CASSQDPGTLGEKLFF. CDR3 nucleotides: TGCGCCAGCAGCCAAGATCCCGGGACCTTAGGTGAAAAACTGTTTTTT.

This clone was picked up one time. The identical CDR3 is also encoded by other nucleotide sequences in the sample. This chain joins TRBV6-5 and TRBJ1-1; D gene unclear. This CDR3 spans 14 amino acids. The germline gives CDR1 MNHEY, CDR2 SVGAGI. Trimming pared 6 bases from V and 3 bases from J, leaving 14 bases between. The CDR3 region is CASRNQAPHTEAFF. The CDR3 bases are TGTGCCAGCAGGAACCAGGCACCACACACTGAAGCTTTCTTT.

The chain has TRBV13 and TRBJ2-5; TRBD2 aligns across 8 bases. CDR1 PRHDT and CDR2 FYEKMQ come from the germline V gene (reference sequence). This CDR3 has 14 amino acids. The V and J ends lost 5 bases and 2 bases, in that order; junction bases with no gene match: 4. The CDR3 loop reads CASSMRGAQETQYF. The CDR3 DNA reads TGTGCCAGCAGCATGCGGGGGGCGCAAGAGACCCAGTACTTC.

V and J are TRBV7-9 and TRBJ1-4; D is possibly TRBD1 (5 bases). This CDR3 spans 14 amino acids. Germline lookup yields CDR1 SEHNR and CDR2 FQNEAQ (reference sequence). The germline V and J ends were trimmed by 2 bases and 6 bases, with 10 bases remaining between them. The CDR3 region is CASSLMLGDEKLFF. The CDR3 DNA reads TGTGCCAGCAGCTTAATGCTAGGGGATGAAAAACTGTTTTTT.

CDR3 bases: TGTGCCAGCAACCCTAGCGGGCTTAACTCCGAGCAGTACTTC. Protein sequence: CASNPSGLNSEQYF. The chain links TRBV27 to TRBJ2-7; 8 bases are shared with TRBD2. CDR1 and CDR2 from the germline V gene are MNHEY and SMNVEV (reference sequence). With 7 bases clipped from V and 6 bases from J, the junction kept 11 bases outside the gene matches. The CDR3 covers 14 residues.

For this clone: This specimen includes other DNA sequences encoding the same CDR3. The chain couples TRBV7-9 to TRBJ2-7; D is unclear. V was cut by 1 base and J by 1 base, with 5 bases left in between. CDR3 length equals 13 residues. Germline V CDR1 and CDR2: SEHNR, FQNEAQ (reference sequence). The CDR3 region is CASSLDGSYEQYF. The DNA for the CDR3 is TGTGCCAGCAGCTTAGACGGATCCTACGAGCAGTACTTC.

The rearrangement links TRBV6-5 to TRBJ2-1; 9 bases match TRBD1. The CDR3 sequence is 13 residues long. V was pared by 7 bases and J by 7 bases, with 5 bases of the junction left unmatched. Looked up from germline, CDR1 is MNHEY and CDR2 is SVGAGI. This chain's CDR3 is CASKTGGLNEQFF. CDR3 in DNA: TGTGCCAGCAAGACAGGGGGTTTGAATGAGCAGTTCTTC.

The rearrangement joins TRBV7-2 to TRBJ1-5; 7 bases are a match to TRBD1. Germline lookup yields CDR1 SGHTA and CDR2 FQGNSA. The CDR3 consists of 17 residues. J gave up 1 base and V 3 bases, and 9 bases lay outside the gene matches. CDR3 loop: CASSFGRGRQSNQPQHF. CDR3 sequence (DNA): TGTGCCAGCAGCTTTGGTAGGGGGCGGCAGAGCAATCAGCCCCAGCATTTT. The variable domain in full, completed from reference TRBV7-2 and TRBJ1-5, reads GAGVSQSPSNKVTEKGKDVELRCDPISGHTALYWYRQSLGQGLEFLIYFQGNSAPDKSGLPSDRFSAERTGGSVSTLTIQRTQQEDSAVYLCASSFGRGRQSNQPQHFGDGTRLSIL.

As DNA, the CDR3 is TGTGCCAGCAGCCAGGATCTCGGGACAGTACACCACGAGCAGTACTTC. This sequence encodes CASSQDLGTVHHEQYF. The rearrangement uses TRBV28 and TRBJ2-7; 7 bases fit TRBD1. Unmatched junction bases numbered 16, after V lost 6 bases and J lost 5 bases. The CDR3 is 16 residues long. Germline loops: CDR1 MDHEN, CDR2 SYDVKM.

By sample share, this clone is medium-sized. For the CDR3, the DNA is TGTGCCAGTAGGGCCACGTCAGGGAAGCAGTTCTTC. Amino acids: CASRATSGKQFF. The chain joins TRBV19 to TRBJ2-1, with D perhaps TRBD1 (5 bases). V lost 6 bases, J lost 11 bases, and 14 bases lay in between. Germline V gives CDR1 LNHDA, CDR2 SQIVND (reference sequence). This CDR3 region has 12 residues.

CDR3 DNA: TGTGCCAGCAGTGAGGCAGGGGAGGACTATGGCTACACCTTC. Translated: CASSEAGEDYGYTF. The chain employs TRBV6-1 and TRBJ1-2, with D possibly matching TRBD1 (6 bases). The CDR3 has 14 amino acids. The germline CDR1 and CDR2 sequences are MNHNS and SASEGT. V lost 3 bases and J lost 3, with 11 bases in between.